These 18 T cell receptor beta chains were all obtained from the same sample, sequenced in a study of beta chain features in type 1 diabetes. All of the isolated RNA was reverse transcribed, so expressed TCRB transcripts were sequenced. Assay: immunoSEQ multiplex PCR; the TCRdb copy retains only in-frame clones and omits some. The sample lists around 430,000 clones, about 30% occurring once. The sample consisted of naive CD4+ T cells from blood. The receptors here all came from a man younger than 35 in good health.

This chain connects TRBV7-9 to TRBJ2-7; TRBD1 agrees at 7 bases. Germline V gives CDR1 SEHNR, CDR2 FQNEAQ (reference sequence). CDR3 length: 15 amino acids. The J segment lost 2 bases and the V segment lost 5 bases, leaving 9 bases of the junction unmatched. CDR3 bases: TGTGCCAGCAGCCATATCATGGGACAGACCTACGAGCAGTACTTC. Translated: CASSHIMGQTYEQYF.

As concerns this clone: Distinct nucleotide sequences in the sample also encode this CDR3. CDR3 in amino acids: CSVRNTEAFF. The CDR3 bases are TGCAGCGTCAGGAACACTGAAGCTTTCTTT. This chain connects TRBV29-1 to TRBJ1-1; D gene uncertain. Germline loops: CDR1 SQVTM, CDR2 ANQGSEA. The CDR3 sequence is 10 residues long. The germline V and J ends were trimmed by 6 bases and 1 base, with 3 bases remaining between them.

V and J are TRBV27 and TRBJ1-1; 10 bases line up with TRBD1. Germline CDR1 and CDR2: MNHEY and SMNVEV (reference sequence). This CDR3 spans 15 amino acids. The junction had 6 bases not matched to a gene; V was cut back by 3 bases and J by 5 bases. The CDR3 nucleotides read TGTGCCAGCAGTTTTCAGACAGGGGGCGAAACTGAAGCTTTCTTT. Protein: CASSFQTGGETEAFF.

This clone was observed a few times. The chain combines TRBV29-1 with TRBJ2-1, with D maybe TRBD2 (7 bases). CDR1 and CDR2 (germline): SQVTM, ANQGSEA. With 7 bases removed from V and 4 bases from J, the gap between germline ends came to 20 bases. The CDR3 is 15 residues long. CDR3 amino acids: CSAAGADTQYNEQFF. The CDR3 DNA sequence: TGCAGCGCCGCGGGGGCGGACACCCAATACAATGAGCAGTTCTTC.

The chain combines TRBV19 with TRBJ1-2, with D unresolved. The germline V gene encodes CDR1 LNHDA and CDR2 SQIVND (reference sequence). Trimming took off 7 bases at V and 5 bases at J, with 14 bases between the two ends. CDR3 length: 13 residues. This chain's CDR3 is CASKSQNLYGYTF. The DNA of the CDR3 is TGTGCCAGTAAATCCCAGAACCTTTATGGCTACACCTTC.

This rearrangement joins TRBV30 to TRBJ1-1; D is unclear. The length of the CDR3 is 13 residues. Germline lookup yields CDR1 GTSNPN and CDR2 SVGIG (reference sequence). Trimming cost V 4 bases and J 2 bases, with 11 bases left between them. The CDR3 reads CAWKQRENTEAFF. CDR3 sequence (DNA): TGTGCCTGGAAACAGAGGGAAAACACTGAAGCTTTCTTT.

This chain links TRBV28 with TRBJ1-1; D remains unclear. Deletions cut 1 base from V and 5 bases from J, with 5 bases between. This CDR3 is built from 12 residues. Per the germline V gene, CDR1 is MDHEN and CDR2 is SYDVKM. The DNA for the CDR3 is TGTGCCAGCAGTTTATACCATACTGAAGCTTTCTTT. This gives the protein CASSLYHTEAFF.

This clone has a handful of counts. The chain has TRBV29-1 and TRBJ1-4; D not resolved. The V end lost 2 bases, the J end lost 8 bases, and 6 bases lay between the germline ends. The CDR3 spans 11 residues. The germline gives CDR1 SQVTM, CDR2 ANQGSEA. The CDR3 sequence: CSVESGEKLFF. The CDR3 coding sequence is TGCAGCGTTGAATCGGGGGAAAAACTGTTTTTT.

The chain links TRBV7-9 to TRBJ2-2, with D hard to call. This CDR3 spans 13 amino acids. Germline lookup yields CDR1 SEHNR and CDR2 FQNEAQ (reference sequence). The ends were cut back, 6 bases at V and 6 bases at J, with 11 bases in the middle. The DNA of the CDR3 is TGTGCCAGCAGGCCTCGGACGGCCGGGGAGCTGTTTTTT. Translating it yields CASRPRTAGELFF.

V usage is TRBV4-2 and J usage is TRBJ2-1; TRBD2 agrees at 11 bases. CDR3 length: 16 amino acids. Trimming cost V 1 base and J 8 bases; bases outside gene matches: 7. CDR1 is LGHNA, CDR2 YNFKEQ, per germline. The CDR3 nucleotides are TGTGCCAGCAGCCAAGCCCTAGCGGGAGGCGGGGATGAGCAGTTCTTC. Its protein product is CASSQALAGGGDEQFF.

V gene TRBV29-1 combines with J gene TRBJ2-5; possibly TRBD1 or TRBD2 for D (5 bases each). With 0 bases removed from V and 4 bases from J, the gap between germline ends came to 15 bases. Germline CDR1 SQVTM, CDR2 ANQGSEA. CDR3 length: 15 amino acids. CDR3 coding DNA: TGCAGCGTTGAAGATCTGGGACCCCTCCGAGAGACCCAGTACTTC. Translation: CSVEDLGPLRETQYF. The entire variable domain, with the rest obtained from reference TRBV29-1 and TRBJ2-5, is as follows: SAVISQKPSRDICQRGTSLTIQCQVDSQVTMMFWYRQQPGQSLTLIATANQGSEATYESGFVIDKFPISRPNLTFSTLTVSNMSPEDSSIYLCSVEDLGPLRETQYFGPGTRLLVL.

This clone occurred once. This sequence joins TRBV5-1 and TRBJ2-1; 7 bases fit TRBD1. The CDR3 contains 15 residues. Unmatched junction bases numbered 2, after V lost 2 bases and J lost 0 bases. Germline loops: CDR1 SGHRS, CDR2 YFSETQ. The CDR3 sequence: CASSLGGNSYNEQFF. Here the CDR3 DNA reads TGCGCCAGCAGCTTAGGGGGCAACTCCTACAATGAGCAGTTCTTC.

The V gene is TRBV29-1, the J gene TRBJ2-7; no firm D call. CDR1 SQVTM and CDR2 ANQGSEA come from the germline V gene. Trimming took off 6 bases at V and 2 bases at J, with 8 bases between the two ends. CDR3 length equals 11 residues. CDR3 residues: CSVGSTYEQYF. The CDR3 DNA follows: TGCAGCGTGGGAAGTACCTACGAGCAGTACTTC.

This chain uses TRBV9 with TRBJ2-7; 12 bases agree with TRBD2. The J segment lost 3 bases and the V segment lost 3 bases, leaving 10 bases of the junction unmatched. There are 17 residues in the CDR3. CDR1 SGDLS and CDR2 YYNGEE come from the germline V gene. CDR3 loop: CASSERGLAGGVYEQYF. The CDR3, as DNA: TGTGCCAGCAGCGAGAGAGGTCTAGCGGGAGGGGTCTACGAGCAGTACTTC.

This chain connects TRBV30 to TRBJ2-5; 7 positions match TRBD2. The DNA end lines up better with TRBJ2-7; the J call may be wrong. The germline gives CDR1 GTSNPN, CDR2 SVGIG (reference sequence). This CDR3 has 14 amino acids. In DNA form, the CDR3 reads TGTGCCTGGAGTCGGGGCGGGAGTACCTACGAGCAGTACTTC. Translating gives CAWSRGGSTYEQYF.

The chain uses TRBV29-1 and TRBJ1-1; 8 bases match TRBD1. Losses at the gene ends were 7 bases for V and 1 base for J; bases not matched to a gene: 5. The CDR3 contains 13 residues. Germline CDR1 reads SQVTM; CDR2 reads ANQGSEA. CDR3 in amino acids: CSAEDRANTEAFF. CDR3 in DNA: TGCAGCGCCGAGGACAGGGCGAACACTGAAGCTTTCTTT.

The rearrangement links TRBV30 to TRBJ2-4; 7 nucleotides align to TRBD1. Germline loops: CDR1 GTSNPN, CDR2 SVGIG (reference sequence). Germline trimming cut 2 bases from V and 10 bases from J; bases unmatched to any gene: 14. This CDR3 is built from 15 residues. In DNA, the CDR3 is TGTGCCTGGAGTCCACTACAGGGGCCCGGGGTAATTCAGTACTTC. This encodes CAWSPLQGPGVIQYF.

This clone came up a few times. This chain connects TRBV25-1 to TRBJ2-1; D remains unclear. The ends were cut back, 0 bases at V and 9 bases at J, with 6 bases in the middle. This CDR3 region has 12 residues. Germline lookup yields CDR1 MGHDK and CDR2 SYGVNS. This CDR3 is CASSEYLSEQFF. The CDR3 nucleotides are TGTGCCAGCAGTGAATATCTGAGTGAGCAGTTCTTC.